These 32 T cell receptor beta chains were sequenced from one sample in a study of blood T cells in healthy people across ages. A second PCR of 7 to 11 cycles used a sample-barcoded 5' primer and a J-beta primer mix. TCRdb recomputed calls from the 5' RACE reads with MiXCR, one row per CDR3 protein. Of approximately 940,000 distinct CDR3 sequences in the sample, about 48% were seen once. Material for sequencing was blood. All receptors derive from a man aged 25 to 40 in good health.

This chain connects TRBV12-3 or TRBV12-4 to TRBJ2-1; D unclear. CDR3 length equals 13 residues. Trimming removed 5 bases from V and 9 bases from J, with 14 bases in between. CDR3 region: CASSRVGKGEQFF. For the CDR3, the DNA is TGTGCCAGCAGTAGAGTGGGTAAAGGTGAGCAGTTCTTC.

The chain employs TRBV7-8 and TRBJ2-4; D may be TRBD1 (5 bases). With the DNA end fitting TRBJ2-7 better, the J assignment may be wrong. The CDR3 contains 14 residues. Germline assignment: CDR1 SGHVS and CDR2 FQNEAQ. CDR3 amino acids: CASSLDTGPYEQYF. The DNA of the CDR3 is TGTGCCAGCAGCTTAGATACAGGCCCCTACGAGCAGTACTTC.

CDR3 DNA: TGTGCCAGCAGGCGGAATAACCAAGAGACCCAGTACTTC. The encoded protein is CASRRNNQETQYF. V gene TRBV12-3 or TRBV12-4 combines with J gene TRBJ2-5; D gene unclear. V lost 6 bases and J lost 0, with 8 bases in between. This CDR3 comprises 13 residues.

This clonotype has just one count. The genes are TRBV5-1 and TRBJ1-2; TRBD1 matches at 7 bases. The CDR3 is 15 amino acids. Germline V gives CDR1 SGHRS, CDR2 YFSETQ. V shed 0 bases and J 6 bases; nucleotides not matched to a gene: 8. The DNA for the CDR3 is TGCGCCAGCAGCTTGGTGATTGAGGGGGCTGATGGCTACACCTTC. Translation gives CASSLVIEGADGYTF.

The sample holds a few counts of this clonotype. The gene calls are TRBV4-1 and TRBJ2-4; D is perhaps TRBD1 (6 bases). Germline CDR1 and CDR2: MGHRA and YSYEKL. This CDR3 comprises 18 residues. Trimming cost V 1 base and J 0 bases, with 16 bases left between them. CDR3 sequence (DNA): TGCGCCAGCAGCCAAGCATGGGGGCAGAGTCTAGCCAAAAACATTCAGTACTTC. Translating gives CASSQAWGQSLAKNIQYF.

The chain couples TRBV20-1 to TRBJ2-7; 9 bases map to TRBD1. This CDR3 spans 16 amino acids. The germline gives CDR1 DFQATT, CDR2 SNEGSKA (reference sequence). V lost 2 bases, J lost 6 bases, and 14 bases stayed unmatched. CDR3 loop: CSARWDRETESLEQYF. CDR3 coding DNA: TGCAGTGCTAGATGGGACAGGGAGACAGAGAGCCTCGAGCAGTACTTC.

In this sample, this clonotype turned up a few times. The CDR3 protein is CASSLALGSGQDNEQFF. The DNA of the CDR3 is TGTGCCAGCAGCTTAGCACTCGGTTCGGGGCAAGACAATGAGCAGTTCTTC. The chain recombines TRBV7-8 with TRBJ2-1, with D perhaps being TRBD1 or TRBD2 (5 bases each). The V gene lost 0 bases and the J gene lost 5 bases, with 17 bases spanning the gap. There are 17 residues in the CDR3. Germline assignment: CDR1 SGHVS and CDR2 FQNEAQ. The whole variable domain, remainder taken from reference TRBV7-8 and TRBJ2-1, is GAGVSQSPRYKVAKRGQDVALRCDPISGHVSLFWYQQALGQGPEFLTYFQNEAQLDKSGLPSDRFFAERPEGSVSTLKIQRTQQEDSAVYLCASSLALGSGQDNEQFFGPGTRLTVL.

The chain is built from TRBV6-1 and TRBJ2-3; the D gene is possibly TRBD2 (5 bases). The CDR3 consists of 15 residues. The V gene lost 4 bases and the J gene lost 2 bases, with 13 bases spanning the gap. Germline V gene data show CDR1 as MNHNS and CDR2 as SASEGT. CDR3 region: CASSVLAGNTDTQYF. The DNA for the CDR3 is TGTGCCAGCAGTGTCCTGGCGGGCAACACAGATACGCAGTATTTT.

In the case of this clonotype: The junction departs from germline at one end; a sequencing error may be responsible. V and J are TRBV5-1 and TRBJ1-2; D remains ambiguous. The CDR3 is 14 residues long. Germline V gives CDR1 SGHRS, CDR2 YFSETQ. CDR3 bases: TGCGCCAACAGCTTGGTCCCAGATAACTATGGCTACACCTTC. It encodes CANSLVPDNYGYTF.

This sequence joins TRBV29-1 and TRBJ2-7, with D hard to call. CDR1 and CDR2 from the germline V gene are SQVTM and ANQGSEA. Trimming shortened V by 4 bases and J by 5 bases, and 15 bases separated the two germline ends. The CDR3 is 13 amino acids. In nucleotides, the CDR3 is TGCAGCGTTGTTCCTGGGAATGTCGACGAGCAGTACTTC. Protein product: CSVVPGNVDEQYF.

The CDR3 spells CASSQDGKDQETQYF. CDR3 sequence (DNA): TGTGCCAGCAGCCAAGATGGGAAGGACCAAGAGACCCAGTACTTC. This chain connects TRBV4-2 to TRBJ2-5; D remains unclear. The germline V gene encodes CDR1 LGHNA and CDR2 YNFKEQ. With 0 bases removed from V and 0 bases from J, the gap between germline ends came to 8 bases. The CDR3 has 15 residues.

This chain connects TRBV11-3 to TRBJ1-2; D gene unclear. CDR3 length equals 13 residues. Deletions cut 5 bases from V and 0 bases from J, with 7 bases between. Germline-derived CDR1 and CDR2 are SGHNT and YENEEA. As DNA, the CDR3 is TGTGCCAGCAGCGGTCGATCTAACTATGGCTACACCTTC. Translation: CASSGRSNYGYTF.

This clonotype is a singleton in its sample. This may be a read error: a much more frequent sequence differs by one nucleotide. The CDR3 DNA follows: TGCAGTGCTTTGGGACAACGAACCAATCAGCCCCAGCATTTT. This codes for CSALGQRTNQPQHF. The chain is built from TRBV20-1 and TRBJ1-5; tentative D call: TRBD1 (6 bases). Trimming pared 5 bases from V and 3 bases from J, leaving 14 bases between. Looked up from germline, CDR1 is DFQATT and CDR2 is SNEGSKA (reference sequence). This CDR3 comprises 14 residues.

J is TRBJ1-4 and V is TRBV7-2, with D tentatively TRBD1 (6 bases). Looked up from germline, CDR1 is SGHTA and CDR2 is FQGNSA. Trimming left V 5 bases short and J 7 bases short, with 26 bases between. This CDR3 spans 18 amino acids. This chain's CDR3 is CASSPTGTPEGWGEKLFF. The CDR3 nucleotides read TGTGCCAGCAGCCCCACCGGGACACCAGAGGGGTGGGGTGAAAAACTGTTTTTT.

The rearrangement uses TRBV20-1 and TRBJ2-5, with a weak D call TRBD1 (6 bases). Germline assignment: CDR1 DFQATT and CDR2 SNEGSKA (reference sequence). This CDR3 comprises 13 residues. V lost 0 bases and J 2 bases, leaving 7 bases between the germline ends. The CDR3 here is CSAREGQQETQYF. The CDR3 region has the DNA TGCAGTGCTAGAGAAGGACAGCAAGAGACCCAGTACTTC.

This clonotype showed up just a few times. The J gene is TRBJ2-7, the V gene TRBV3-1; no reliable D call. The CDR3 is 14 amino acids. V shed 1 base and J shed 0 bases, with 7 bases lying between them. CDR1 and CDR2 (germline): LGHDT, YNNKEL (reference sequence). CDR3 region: CASSQGVPSYEQYF. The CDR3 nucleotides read TGTGCCAGCAGCCAAGGTGTGCCCTCCTACGAGCAGTACTTC.

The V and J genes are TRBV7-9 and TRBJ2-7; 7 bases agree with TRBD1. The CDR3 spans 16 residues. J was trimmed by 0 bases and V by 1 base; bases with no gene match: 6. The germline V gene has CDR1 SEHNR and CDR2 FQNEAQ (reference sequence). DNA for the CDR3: TGTGCCAGCAGCTTAGGGACAGGCACCCCCTCCTACGAGCAGTACTTC. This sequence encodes CASSLGTGTPSYEQYF.

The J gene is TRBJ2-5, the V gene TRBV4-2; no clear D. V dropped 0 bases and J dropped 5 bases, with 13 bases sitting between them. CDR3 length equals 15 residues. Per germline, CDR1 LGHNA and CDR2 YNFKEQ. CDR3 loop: CASSQDRLAAETQYF. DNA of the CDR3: TGTGCCAGCAGCCAAGACCGACTTGCTGCGGAGACCCAGTACTTC.

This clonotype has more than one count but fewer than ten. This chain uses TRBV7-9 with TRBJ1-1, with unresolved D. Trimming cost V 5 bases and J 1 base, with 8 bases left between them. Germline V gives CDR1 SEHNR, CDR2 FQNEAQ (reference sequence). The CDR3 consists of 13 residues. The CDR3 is CASSTHQNTEAFF. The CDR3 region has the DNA TGTGCCAGCAGCACCCATCAGAACACTGAAGCTTTCTTT.

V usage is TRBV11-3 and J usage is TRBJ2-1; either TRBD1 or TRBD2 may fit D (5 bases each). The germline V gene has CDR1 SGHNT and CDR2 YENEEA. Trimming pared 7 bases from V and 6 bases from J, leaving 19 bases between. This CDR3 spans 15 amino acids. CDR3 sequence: CASTKSRGTSNEQFF. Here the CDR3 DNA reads TGTGCCAGCACCAAGAGTCGGGGCACTAGCAATGAGCAGTTCTTC.

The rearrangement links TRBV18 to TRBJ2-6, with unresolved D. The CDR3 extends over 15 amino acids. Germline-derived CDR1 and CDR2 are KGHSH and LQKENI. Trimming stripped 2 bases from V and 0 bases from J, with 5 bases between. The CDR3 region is CASSPTSSGANVLTF. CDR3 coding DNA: TGTGCCAGCTCACCAACAAGCTCTGGGGCCAACGTCCTGACTTTC.

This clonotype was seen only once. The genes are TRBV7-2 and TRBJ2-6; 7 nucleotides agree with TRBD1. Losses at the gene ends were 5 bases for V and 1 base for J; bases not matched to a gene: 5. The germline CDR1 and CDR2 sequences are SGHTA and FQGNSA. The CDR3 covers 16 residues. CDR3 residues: CASSPPGGSGANVLTF. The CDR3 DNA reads TGTGCCAGCAGCCCCCCAGGGGGTTCTGGGGCCAACGTCCTGACTTTC.

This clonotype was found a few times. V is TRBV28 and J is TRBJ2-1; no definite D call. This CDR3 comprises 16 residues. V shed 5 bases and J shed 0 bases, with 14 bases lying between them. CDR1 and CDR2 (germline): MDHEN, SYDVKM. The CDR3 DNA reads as TGTGCCAGCAGTACCAGATCTGGGATCTCCTACAATGAGCAGTTCTTC. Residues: CASSTRSGISYNEQFF.

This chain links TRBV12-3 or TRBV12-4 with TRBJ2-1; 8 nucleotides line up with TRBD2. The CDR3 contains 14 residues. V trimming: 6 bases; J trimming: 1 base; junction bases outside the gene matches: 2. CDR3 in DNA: TGTGCCAGCAGGCGGGGGGTTTCCTACAATGAGCAGTTCTTC. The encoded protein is CASRRGVSYNEQFF.

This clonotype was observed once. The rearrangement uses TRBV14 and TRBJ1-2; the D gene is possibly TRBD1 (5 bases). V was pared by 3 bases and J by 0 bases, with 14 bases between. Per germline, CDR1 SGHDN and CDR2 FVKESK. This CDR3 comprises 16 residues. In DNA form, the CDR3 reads TGTGCCAGCAGCCAGGCAGGGAGGAGTGCTAACTATGGCTACACCTTC. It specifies CASSQAGRSANYGYTF.

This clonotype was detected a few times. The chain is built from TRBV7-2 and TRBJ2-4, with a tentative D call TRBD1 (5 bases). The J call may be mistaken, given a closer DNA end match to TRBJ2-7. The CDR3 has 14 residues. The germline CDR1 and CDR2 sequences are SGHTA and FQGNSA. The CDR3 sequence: CASSQGGVPYEQYF. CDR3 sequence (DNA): TGTGCCAGCAGCCAGGGCGGCGTTCCCTACGAGCAGTACTTC.

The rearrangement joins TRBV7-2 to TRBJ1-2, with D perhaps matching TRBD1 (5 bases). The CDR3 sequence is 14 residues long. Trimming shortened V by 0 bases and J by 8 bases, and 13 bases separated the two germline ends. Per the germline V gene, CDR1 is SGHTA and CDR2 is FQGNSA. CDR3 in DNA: TGTGCCAGCAGCTTAGCAGGGACCTACCCGGGCTACACCTTC. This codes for CASSLAGTYPGYTF.

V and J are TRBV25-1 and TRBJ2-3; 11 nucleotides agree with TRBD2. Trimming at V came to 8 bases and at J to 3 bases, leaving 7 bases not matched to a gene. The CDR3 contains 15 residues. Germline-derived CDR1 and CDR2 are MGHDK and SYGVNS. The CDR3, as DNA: TGTGCCAGCGCGATAGCGGGAGGGGGGACAGATACGCAGTATTTT. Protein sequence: CASAIAGGGTDTQYF.

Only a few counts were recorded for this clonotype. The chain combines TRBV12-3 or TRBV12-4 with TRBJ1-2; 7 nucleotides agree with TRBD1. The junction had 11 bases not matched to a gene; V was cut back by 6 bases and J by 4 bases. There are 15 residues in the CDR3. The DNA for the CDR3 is TGTGCCAGCAGGAAGACAGGGCCGCTACGCTATGGCTACACCTTC. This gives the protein CASRKTGPLRYGYTF.

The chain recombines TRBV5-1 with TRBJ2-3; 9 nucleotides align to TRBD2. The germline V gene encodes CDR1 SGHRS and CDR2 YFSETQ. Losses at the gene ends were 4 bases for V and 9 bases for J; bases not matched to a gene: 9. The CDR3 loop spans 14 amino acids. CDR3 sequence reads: CASSGGGVLGTQYF. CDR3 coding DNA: TGCGCCAGCAGCGGCGGGGGGGTTCTAGGGACGCAGTATTTT.

CDR3 sequence: CASSHSAGGIYEQYF. The CDR3 DNA sequence: TGTGCCAGCAGCCACTCGGCAGGGGGCATTTACGAGCAGTACTTC. This sequence joins TRBV5-5 and TRBJ2-7; 8 nucleotides line up with TRBD1. J lost 4 bases, V lost 4 bases, and 10 bases had no gene match. The CDR3 spans 15 residues. Germline-derived CDR1 and CDR2 are SGHKS and YYEKEE (reference sequence).

CDR3 sequence: CASSLGLAAAYEQYF. The CDR3 coding sequence is TGTGCCAGCAGCTTAGGGTTAGCGGCGGCCTACGAGCAGTACTTC. The chain recombines TRBV7-2 with TRBJ2-7; D might be TRBD2 (6 bases). With 1 base removed from V and 2 bases from J, the gap between germline ends came to 12 bases. The length of the CDR3 is 15 residues. Germline V lookup: CDR1 SGHTA, CDR2 FQGNSA.